The clone carrying this TCR beta chain was seen many times. Its target is not known. Mismatch with germline at one junction end may stem from a read error. These data are taken from a study of metastatic and nonmetastatic thyroid tumors. There were no patients who had received any treatment before thyroid surgery. Per the germline V gene, CDR1 is SEHNR and CDR2 is FQNEAQ (reference sequence). The CDR3 is made up of 11 amino acids. Whole-study findings and limits: Malignant tumors reportedly showed significantly higher TCR beta diversity than benign nodules in both blood and tumor.

In the original processing: The study's classifier, a distant-metastasis tool for papillary thyroid cancer, was built using CDR3 differences across clinicopathological groups. MiXCR reprocessed the PCR reads for TCRdb. The V and J calls were determined by TCRdb, not by the authors. The sample lists some 41,000 clones; approximately 12% were seen once. Sample: blood. The TCR comes from a female donor with papillary thyroid cancer or a benign thyroid nodule (not recorded which). Some clones in this sample may be carry-over from other donors' samples. The chain combines TRBV7-9 with TRBJ2-1; 9 bases map to TRBD2. CDR3 protein: CASSAEAGGPF. DNA of the CDR3: TGTGCCAGCAGCGCTGAAGCGGGAGGCCCCTTC. The full variable domain, completed using reference TRBV7-9 and TRBJ2-1, is DTGVSQNPRHKITKRGQNVTFRCDPISEHNRLYWYRQTLGQGPEFLTYFQNEAQLEKSRLLSDRFSAERPKGSFSTLEIQRTEQGDSAMYLCASSAEAGGPFGPGTRLTVL.